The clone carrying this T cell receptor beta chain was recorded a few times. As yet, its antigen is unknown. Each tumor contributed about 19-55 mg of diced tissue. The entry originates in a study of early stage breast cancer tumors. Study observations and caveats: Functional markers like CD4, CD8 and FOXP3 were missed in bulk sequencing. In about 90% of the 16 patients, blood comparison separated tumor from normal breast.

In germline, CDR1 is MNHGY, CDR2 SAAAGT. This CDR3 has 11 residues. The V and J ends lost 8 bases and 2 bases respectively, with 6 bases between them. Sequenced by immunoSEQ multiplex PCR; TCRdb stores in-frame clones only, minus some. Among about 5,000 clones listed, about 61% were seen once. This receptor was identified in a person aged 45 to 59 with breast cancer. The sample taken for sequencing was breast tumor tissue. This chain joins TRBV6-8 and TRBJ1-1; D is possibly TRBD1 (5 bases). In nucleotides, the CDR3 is TGTGCCAGCGGGGGAAACACTGAAGCTTTCTTT. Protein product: CASGGNTEAFF.